There are a few counts of the clone carrying this TCR beta chain. The authors ran a second PCR of about 6 to 11 cycles using a sample-barcoded 5' primer and a J-beta primer mix. TCRdb itself ran the 5' RACE reads through MiXCR, one entry per CDR3 protein. Of about 1.4 million distinct CDR3 sequences listed, 59% are singletons. The CDR3 consists of 12 residues. The germline V gene encodes CDR1 MNHEY and CDR2 SVGAGI. V lost 6 bases, J lost 5 bases, and 10 bases lay in between. This record comes from a study of blood T cells in healthy people across ages. The V gene is TRBV6-5, the J gene TRBJ1-2, with no clear D. The sequenced sample consisted of blood. The clonotype was recovered from a man aged 18 to 29 in good health. The CDR3 loop is CASRGGEYGYTF. The CDR3 DNA is TGTGCCAGCAGGGGTGGGGAATATGGCTACACCTTC.